Following are 2 T cell receptor beta chains from one sample sequenced in a study of T cells after yellow fever vaccination. TCRdb re-analysed the 5' RACE reads in MiXCR, keeping a single row per CDR3 protein. The sample lists tens of thousands of distinct CDR3 sequences; approximately 7% were seen once. The sample here was CD8+ T cells sorted from PBMCs, taken less than 6 days after the first yellow fever vaccination. The source of these receptors is a man between 18 and 35 years old who received the YFV17D yellow fever vaccine.

By proportion, this clonotype is medium-sized. The chain recombines TRBV20-1 with TRBJ2-3; either TRBD1 or TRBD2 may supply D (5 bases each). The CDR3 is made up of 15 amino acids. Germline lookup yields CDR1 DFQATT and CDR2 SNEGSKA (reference sequence). Trimming shortened V by 1 base and J by 5 bases, and 16 bases separated the two germline ends. The CDR3, as DNA: TGCAGTGCTAGAGCCCGGGACGAAGGAAGAGATACGCAGTATTTT. Its protein is CSARARDEGRDTQYF.

There are a few counts of this clonotype. The V call is TRBV7-2, the J call TRBJ1-4; weak D call: TRBD1 (6 bases). Germline V lookup: CDR1 SGHTA, CDR2 FQGNSA. Trimming removed 3 bases at V and 8 bases at J, with 19 bases between. CDR3 size: 16 residues. The CDR3 DNA is TGTGCCAGCAGCTTTTCCGAAAGAAAAGGGGGGGAAAAACTGTTTTTT. This encodes CASSFSERKGGEKLFF.